This TCR beta chain was recovered during a study of T-cell memory formation after mild COVID-19. Findings and limits, study-wide: Contracting CD8+ clones were enriched in EMRA, CD4+ mainly in CM and EM. Confirmation was lacking for SARS-CoV-2 specificity of second-wave clones that peaked on day 37.

Constant-segment primers and 5'RACE yielded cDNA libraries for TCR alpha and TCR beta, each carrying sample barcodes and UMIs. TCRdb reprocessed the 5' RACE reads via MiXCR and lists one record per CDR3 protein. Found here are roughly 450,000 distinct CDR3 sequences, more than 15% of them singletons; the top ten hold 20% to 25%. Per the germline V gene, CDR1 is SEHNR and CDR2 is FQNEAQ (reference sequence). V shed 6 bases and J shed 4 bases, with 9 bases lying between them. This CDR3 contains 12 residues. Concerning this clonotype: Its antigen is undetermined.

The sample taken for sequencing was PBMCs or a T cell subset sorted from them (not recorded which). This receptor was taken from a young man who had mild COVID-19 (a few samples of this study predate the infection). Cell type and time point are not known. V and J are TRBV7-9 and TRBJ1-1; D is uncertain. The CDR3 sequence is CASSREGTEAFF. In DNA, the CDR3 is TGTGCCAGCAGTCGGGAGGGCACTGAAGCTTTCTTT.